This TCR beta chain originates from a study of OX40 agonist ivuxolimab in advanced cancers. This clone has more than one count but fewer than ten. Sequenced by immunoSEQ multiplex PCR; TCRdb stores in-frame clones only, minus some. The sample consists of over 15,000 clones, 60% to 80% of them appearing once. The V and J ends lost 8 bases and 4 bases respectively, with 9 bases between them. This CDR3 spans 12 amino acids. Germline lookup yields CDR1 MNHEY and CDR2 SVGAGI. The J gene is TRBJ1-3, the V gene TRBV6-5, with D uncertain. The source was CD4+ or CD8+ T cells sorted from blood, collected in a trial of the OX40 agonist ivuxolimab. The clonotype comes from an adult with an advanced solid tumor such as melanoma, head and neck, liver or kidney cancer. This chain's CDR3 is CASGEAGNTIYF. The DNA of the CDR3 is TGTGCCAGCGGGGAGGCAGGAAACACCATATATTTT.